This paragraph covers one T cell receptor beta chain sequence. The sample belongs to a study of blood T cell repertoires in COVID-19. On the study more broadly: Sites across the United States, Italy and Spain contributed samples from acute and convalescent COVID-19.

The protocol was immunoSEQ multiplex PCR, while the TCRdb copy is restricted to in-frame clones and leaves out a portion. Among about 140,000 clones, about 86% were seen once, and the ten largest hold 8.2%. In germline, CDR1 is WSHSY, CDR2 SAAADI. CDR3 length equals 12 residues. The V end was cut by 6 bases, the J end by 2 bases, with 7 bases between. This chain uses TRBV10-2 with TRBJ1-2, with D hard to call. The sequence was collected from a woman aged 55-70 years with acute or convalescent COVID-19. The specimen was peripheral blood. The CDR3 DNA reads as TGCGCCAGCAGCGAGCTGAACTATGGCTACACCTTC. This codes for CASSELNYGYTF.